These 20 T cell receptor beta chains originate from one sample sequenced in a study of tumor-infiltrating lymphocytes in primary liver carcinoma. Starting from 500 ng of total RNA, TCR beta cDNA was produced with a primer in the constant region. For TCR beta, libraries were produced by three nested multiplex PCR rounds using slightly modified ARM-PCR. The first two PCR rounds used TRBV1-TRBV30 forward primers with a C-beta reverse primer, about 10 cycles each. TCRdb reanalysed the multiplex PCR reads using MiXCR and keeps one entry per CDR3 protein. The sample includes approximately 340,000 distinct CDR3 sequences, 65% of them seen just once. Germline DNA was extracted alongside blood RNA, which was obtained from unsorted whole blood. The source material was peripheral blood. Receptor source: a man aged 35-49 years with primary liver carcinoma and hepatitis B virus infection.

The chain recombines TRBV11-2 with TRBJ2-3; D gene unclear. The germline V gene has CDR1 SGHAT and CDR2 FQNNGV. The CDR3 is 14 amino acids. The V gene lost 7 bases and the J gene lost 0 bases, with 11 bases spanning the gap. CDR3 DNA sequence: TGTGCCAGCATGGGCCTCGCTAGCACAGATACGCAGTATTTT. Translated, it gives CASMGLASTDTQYF.

Of note for this clonotype: Just one base apart from a much larger clone, this may be a read error. The chain recombines TRBV6-5 with TRBJ2-1; TRBD2 matches 7 bases. TRBJ2-7 explains the end of the DNA better; the J call may be wrong. This CDR3 spans 15 amino acids. Looked up from germline, CDR1 is MNHEY and CDR2 is SVGAGI. This CDR3 reads CASSYGGTNYNEQYF. CDR3 nucleotide sequence: TGTGCCAGCAGTTATGGAGGGACTAACTACAATGAGCAGTACTTC.

Turning to this clonotype: One end of the junction is discordant with germline, which a read error may explain. The chain has TRBV11-2 and TRBJ2-1; perhaps D is TRBD1 or TRBD2 (6 bases each). The CDR3 is 17 residues long. CDR1 and CDR2 (germline): SGHAT, FQNNGV. The CDR3 DNA reads as TGTGCCAGCAGTTTAGTAGGGGGGAGGTGGGGCACGGATGTGCAGTTCTTC. Translated, it gives CASSLVGGRWGTDVQFF.

Regarding this clonotype: A read error may account for a junction end that differs from germline. The gene calls are TRBV11-2 and TRBJ2-2, with 7 bases aligning to TRBD2. This CDR3 contains 16 residues. CDR1 SGHAT and CDR2 FQNNGV come from the germline V gene. CDR3 DNA sequence: TGTGCCAGCAGCTTCTCAATGGGGGGGATGGCCGGGGAGCTGTTATTT. Protein: CASSFSMGGMAGELLF.

This clonotype came up many times. V usage is TRBV4-3 and J usage is TRBJ1-5; D perhaps matches TRBD1 (5 bases). This CDR3 contains 13 residues. V was trimmed by 0 bases and J by 9 bases, leaving 9 bases between them. From germline, CDR1 is LGHNA and CDR2 YSLEER. The CDR3 DNA follows: TGCGCCAGCAGCCAAGATTGGGACGGGCCCCAGCATTTT. Its protein is CASSQDWDGPQHF.

V gene TRBV12-3 or TRBV12-4 combines with J gene TRBJ1-1; D gene uncertain. V lost 2 bases and J 6 bases, leaving 10 bases between the germline ends. CDR3 length equals 13 residues. The DNA for the CDR3 is TGTGCCAGCAGTTTAAAGTTGGCCGCTGAAGCTTTCTTT. Translation gives CASSLKLAAEAFF.

This clonotype was counted between two and nine times. The chain recombines TRBV5-6 with TRBJ1-1; perhaps TRBD1 as D (5 bases). From germline, CDR1 is SGHDT and CDR2 YYEEEE. This CDR3 is 14 amino acids long. Trimming cost V 2 bases and J 1 base, with 9 bases left between them. The CDR3 is CASSFDSKNTEAFF. CDR3 nucleotide sequence: TGTGCCAGCAGCTTTGACAGTAAGAACACTGAAGCTTTCTTT.

Notes on this clonotype: The junction departs from germline at one end; a sequencing error may be responsible. V and J are TRBV13 and TRBJ2-3; no clear D gene. The length of the CDR3 is 16 residues. The germline V gene encodes CDR1 PRHDT and CDR2 FYEKMQ (reference sequence). CDR3 sequence (DNA): TGTGCCAGCACCACAACTGTTGGCGGTCGCACAGATACGCTGTATTTT. This sequence encodes CASTTTVGGRTDTLYF.

Note on this clonotype: Mismatch with germline at one junction end may stem from a read error. This rearrangement joins TRBV11-2 to TRBJ1-5, with D uncertain. Germline CDR1 is SGHAT and CDR2 is FQNNGV. The CDR3 is made up of 14 amino acids. The DNA for the CDR3 is TGTGCAAGCAGCATTGGACGTAACAATCAGCCCCAGCATTTT. Translation gives CASSIGRNNQPQHF.

With respect to this clonotype: This sequence may be a read error, since a much larger clone differs from it by one base. CDR3 in amino acids: CASSEETAPVIQYF. CDR3 nucleotide sequence: TGTGCCAGCAGTGAAGAGACAGCCCCAGTGATCCAGTACTTC. The V call is TRBV6-1, the J call TRBJ2-5; TRBD1 might be the D (5 bases). CDR3 length: 14 amino acids. V was cut by 1 base and J by 10 bases, with 16 bases left in between. Germline V gene lookup returns CDR1 MNHNS and CDR2 SASEGT.

The chain carries TRBV7-9 and TRBJ2-5; D unresolved. Germline values: CDR1 SEHNR, CDR2 FQNEAQ (reference sequence). V lost 5 bases and J 2 bases, leaving 12 bases between the germline ends. The CDR3 is 14 amino acids. DNA for the CDR3: TGTGCCAGCAGCCCATCCTTTCAGCAAGAGACCCAGTACTTC. Residues: CASSPSFQQETQYF.

This clonotype has just one count. This chain joins TRBV18 and TRBJ2-7; no reliable D call. CDR1 is KGHSH, CDR2 LQKENI, per germline. The CDR3 has 12 residues. Trimming took 0 bases from V and 6 from J, leaving 6 bases between them. CDR3 sequence reads: CASSPPASEQYF. In DNA form, the CDR3 reads TGTGCCAGCTCACCACCGGCGTCCGAGCAGTACTTC. Full variable domain (rest looked up from reference TRBV18 and TRBJ2-7): NAGVMQNPRHLVRRRGQEARLRCSPMKGHSHVYWYRQLPEEGLKFMVYLQKENIIDESGMPKERFSAEFPKEGPSILRIQQVVRGDSAAYFCASSPPASEQYFGPGTRLTVT.

The chain combines TRBV7-2 with TRBJ2-7; 8 nucleotides align to TRBD2. Losses at the gene ends were 5 bases for V and 0 bases for J; bases not matched to a gene: 6. The CDR3 spans 15 residues. Looked up from germline, CDR1 is SGHTA and CDR2 is FQGNSA. The CDR3 nucleotides read TGTGCCAGCAGCCCGGGGGGGCATCGCTCCTACGAGCAGTACTTC. Protein: CASSPGGHRSYEQYF.

In the case of this clonotype: A read error may produce the germline difference seen at one junction end. The chain is built from TRBV11-2 and TRBJ2-3; D unresolved. CDR3 length equals 15 residues. In germline, CDR1 is SGHAT, CDR2 FQNNGV. The CDR3 loop is CASIPNVQSTDTQYF. DNA of the CDR3: TGTGCCAGTATCCCCAACGTCCAGAGCACAGATACACAGTATTTT.

Details on this clonotype: This may arise from a read error, as a much more abundant clone is one base away. The rearrangement uses TRBV10-3 and TRBJ2-1, with 10 bases aligning to TRBD2. This CDR3 region has 14 residues. V shed 5 bases, J shed 6 bases, and the junction held 4 bases outside the gene matches. Germline loops: CDR1 ENHRY, CDR2 SYGVKD. CDR3 bases: TGTGCCATCAGTAGCGGGAGGGGTGGCAATGAGCAGTTCTTC. Its protein is CAISSGRGGNEQFF.

Details on this clonotype: At one end, the junction sequence differs from germline, possibly due to a read error. The chain links TRBV5-5 to TRBJ1-3; D is ambiguous. The CDR3 covers 16 residues. CDR1 is SGHKS, CDR2 YYEKEE, per germline (reference sequence). DNA for the CDR3: TGTGCCAGCAGCTTGGCAGCCGGAACCTCTGGAAACACCACATATTTT. This sequence encodes CASSLAAGTSGNTTYF.

This clonotype showed up many times. The J gene is TRBJ2-7, the V gene TRBV29-1, with D perhaps TRBD2 (5 bases). The CDR3 is 10 residues long. V shed 5 bases and J shed 6 bases, with 8 bases lying between them. Germline V gives CDR1 SQVTM, CDR2 ANQGSEA. CDR3 in DNA: TGCAGCGTTCTAGCACGCGAGCAGTACTTC. This sequence encodes CSVLAREQYF.

Many counts were recorded for this clonotype. In nucleotides, the CDR3 is TGTGCCAGCAGCTCGGGGACAACGGGACTAGCCCCCACAGATACGCAGTATTTT. It is translated as CASSSGTTGLAPTDTQYF. The rearrangement joins TRBV7-8 to TRBJ2-3; 9 nucleotides agree with TRBD2. The CDR3 sequence is 18 residues long. After removal of 4 bases from V and 2 bases from J, the junction contained 13 bases not matched to a gene. The germline V gene encodes CDR1 SGHVS and CDR2 FQNEAQ.

Details on this clonotype: A much larger clone is a single base away; this may be a read error. Because it lacks the conserved phenylalanine or tryptophan at the end, this CDR3 is likely a read error. The chain has TRBV6-2 or TRBV6-3 and TRBJ1-1, with D possibly TRBD1 on 6 matching bases. In germline, CDR1 is MNHEY, CDR2 SVGEGT. With 6 bases removed from V and 6 bases from J, the gap between germline ends came to 11 bases. This CDR3 has 12 amino acids. CDR3 protein: CASSQQGPEAFI. The CDR3 coding sequence is TGTGCCAGCAGCCAACAGGGCCCTGAAGCTTTCATT.

Of note for this clonotype: With a much larger clone just one base away, this may be a read error. The chain has TRBV6-5 and TRBJ2-4, with 9 bases aligning to TRBD2. CDR3 size: 17 residues. Germline CDR1 is MNHEY and CDR2 is SVGAGI. J lost 7 bases, V lost 0 bases, and 10 bases had no gene match. Here the CDR3 reads CASSYSSGSRMRNIQYF. Written as DNA, the CDR3 is TGTGCCAGCAGTTACTCTAGCGGGAGTAGAATGAGGAACATTCAGTACTTC.